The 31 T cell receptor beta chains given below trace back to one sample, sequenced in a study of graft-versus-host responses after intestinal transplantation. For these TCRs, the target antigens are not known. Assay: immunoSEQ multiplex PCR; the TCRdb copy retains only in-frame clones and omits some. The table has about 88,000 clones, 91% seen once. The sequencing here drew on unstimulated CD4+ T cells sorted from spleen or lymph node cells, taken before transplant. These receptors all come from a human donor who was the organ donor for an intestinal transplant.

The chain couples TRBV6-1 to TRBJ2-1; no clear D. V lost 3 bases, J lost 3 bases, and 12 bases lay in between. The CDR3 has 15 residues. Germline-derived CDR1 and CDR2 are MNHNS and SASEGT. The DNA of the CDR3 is TGTGCCAGCAGTGAGTTCGGAGACGACTACAATGAGCAGTTCTTC. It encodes CASSEFGDDYNEQFF.

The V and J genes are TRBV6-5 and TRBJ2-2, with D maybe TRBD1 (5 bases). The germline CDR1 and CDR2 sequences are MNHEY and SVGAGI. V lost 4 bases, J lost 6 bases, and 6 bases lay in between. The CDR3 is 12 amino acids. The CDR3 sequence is CASSSRAGELFF. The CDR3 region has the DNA TGTGCCAGCAGTTCCAGGGCCGGGGAGCTGTTTTTT.

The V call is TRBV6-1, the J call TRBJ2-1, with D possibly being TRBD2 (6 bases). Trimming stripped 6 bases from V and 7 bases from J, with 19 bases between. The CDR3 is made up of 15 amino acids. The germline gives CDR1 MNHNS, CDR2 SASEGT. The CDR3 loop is CASSPHRGGTNEQFF. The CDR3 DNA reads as TGTGCCAGCAGCCCCCATAGGGGAGGTACGAATGAGCAGTTCTTC.

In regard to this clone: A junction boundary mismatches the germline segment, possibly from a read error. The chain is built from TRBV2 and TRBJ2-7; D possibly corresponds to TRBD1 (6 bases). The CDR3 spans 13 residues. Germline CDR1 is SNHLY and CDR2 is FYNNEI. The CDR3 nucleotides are TGTGCCAGCAAGGGGGACCTATTTTACGGGCAGTACTTC. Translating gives CASKGDLFYGQYF. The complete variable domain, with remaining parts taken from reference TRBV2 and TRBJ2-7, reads EPEVTQTPSHQVTQMGQEVILRCVPISNHLYFYWYRQILGQKVEFLVSFYNNEISEKSEIFDDQFSVERPDGSNFTLKIRSTKLEDSAMYFCASKGDLFYGQYFGPGTRLTVT.

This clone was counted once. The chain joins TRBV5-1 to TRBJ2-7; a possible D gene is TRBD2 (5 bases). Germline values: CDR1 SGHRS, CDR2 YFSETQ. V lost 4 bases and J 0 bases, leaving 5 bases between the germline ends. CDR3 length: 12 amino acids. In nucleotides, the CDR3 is TGCGCCAGCAGCCGGGACTCCTACGAGCAGTACTTC. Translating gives CASSRDSYEQYF. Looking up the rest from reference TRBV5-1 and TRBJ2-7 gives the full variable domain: KAGVTQTPRYLIKTRGQQVTLSCSPISGHRSVSWYQQTPGQGLQFLFEYFSETQRNKGNFPGRFSGRQFSNSRSEMNVSTLELGDSALYLCASSRDSYEQYFGPGTRLTVT.

CDR3 protein: CASSSPRTSGGAWGQYF. CDR3 nucleotide sequence: TGCGCCAGCAGTTCCCCCAGGACTAGCGGGGGGGCCTGGGGGCAGTATTTT. The chain combines TRBV10-2 with TRBJ2-3; 15 bases map to TRBD2. Germline V gene data show CDR1 as WSHSY and CDR2 as SAAADI. The V and J ends lost 5 bases and 11 bases, in that order; junction bases with no gene match: 14. The CDR3 consists of 17 residues.

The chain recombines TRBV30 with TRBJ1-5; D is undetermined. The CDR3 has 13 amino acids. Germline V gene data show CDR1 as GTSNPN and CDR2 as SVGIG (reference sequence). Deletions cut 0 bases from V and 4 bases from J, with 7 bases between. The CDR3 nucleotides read TGTGCCTGGAGTGTGGAGAGTAATCAGCCCCAGCATTTT. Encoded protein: CAWSVESNQPQHF.

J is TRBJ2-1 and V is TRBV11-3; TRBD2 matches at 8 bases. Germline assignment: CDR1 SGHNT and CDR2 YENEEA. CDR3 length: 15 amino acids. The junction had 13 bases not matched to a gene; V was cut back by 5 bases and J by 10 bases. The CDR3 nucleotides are TGTGCCAGCAGCCCAAGTCGGGGGGGGCTCTGGGAGCAGTTCTTC. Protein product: CASSPSRGGLWEQFF.

The CDR3 DNA follows: TGTGCCATCGGCCCTTCGGGACTAGCGGGAACAGATACGCAGTATTTT. As protein: CAIGPSGLAGTDTQYF. This sequence joins TRBV10-3 and TRBJ2-3, with 13 bases fitting TRBD2. Germline trimming cut 8 bases from V and 3 bases from J; bases unmatched to any gene: 8. The CDR3 is 16 residues long. Germline CDR1 is ENHRY and CDR2 is SYGVKD.

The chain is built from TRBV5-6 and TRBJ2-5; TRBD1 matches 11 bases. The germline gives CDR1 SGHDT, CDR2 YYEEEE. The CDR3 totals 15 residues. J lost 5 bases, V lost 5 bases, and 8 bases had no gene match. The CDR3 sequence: CASRHTGTGGETQYF. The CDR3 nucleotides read TGTGCCAGCAGGCACACCGGGACAGGGGGTGAGACCCAGTACTTC.

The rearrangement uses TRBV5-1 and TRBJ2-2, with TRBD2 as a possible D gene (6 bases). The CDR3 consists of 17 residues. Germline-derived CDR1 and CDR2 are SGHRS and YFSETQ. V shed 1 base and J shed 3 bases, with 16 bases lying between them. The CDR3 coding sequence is TGCGCCAGCAGCTTGTATTTGGGCAGGGACTACACCGGGGAGCTGTTTTTT. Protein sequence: CASSLYLGRDYTGELFF.

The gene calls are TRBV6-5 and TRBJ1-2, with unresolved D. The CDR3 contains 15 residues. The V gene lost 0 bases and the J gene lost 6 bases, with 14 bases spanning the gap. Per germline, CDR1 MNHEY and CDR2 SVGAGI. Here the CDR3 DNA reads TGTGCCAGCAGTTACTCGCGAGGTTGGATGAATGGCTACACCTTC. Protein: CASSYSRGWMNGYTF.

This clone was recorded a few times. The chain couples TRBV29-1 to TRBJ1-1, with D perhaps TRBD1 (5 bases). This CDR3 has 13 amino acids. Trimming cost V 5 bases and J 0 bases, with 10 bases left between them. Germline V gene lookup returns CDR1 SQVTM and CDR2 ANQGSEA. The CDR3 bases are TGCAGCGTTAGTGGGGCTTTGAACACTGAAGCTTTCTTT. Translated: CSVSGALNTEAFF.

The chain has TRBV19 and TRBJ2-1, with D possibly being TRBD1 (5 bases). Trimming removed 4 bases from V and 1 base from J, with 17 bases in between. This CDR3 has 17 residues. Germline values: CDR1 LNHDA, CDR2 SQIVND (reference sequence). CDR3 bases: TGTGCCAGTAGTAGCCCCACAGGTTTCGGGTCCTACAATGAGCAGTTCTTC. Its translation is CASSSPTGFGSYNEQFF.

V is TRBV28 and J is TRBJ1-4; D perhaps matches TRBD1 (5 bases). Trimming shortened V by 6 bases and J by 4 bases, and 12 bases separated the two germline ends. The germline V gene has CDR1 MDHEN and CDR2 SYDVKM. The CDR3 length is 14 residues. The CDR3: CASRNRPLNEKLFF. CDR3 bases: TGTGCCAGCAGAAACAGGCCGCTTAATGAAAAACTGTTTTTT.

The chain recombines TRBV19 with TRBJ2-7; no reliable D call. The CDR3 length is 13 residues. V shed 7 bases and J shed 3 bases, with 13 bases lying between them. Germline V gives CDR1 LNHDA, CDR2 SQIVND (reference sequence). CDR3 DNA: TGTGCCAGTAATACTGCTCCGGGCTACGAGCAGTACTTC. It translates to CASNTAPGYEQYF.

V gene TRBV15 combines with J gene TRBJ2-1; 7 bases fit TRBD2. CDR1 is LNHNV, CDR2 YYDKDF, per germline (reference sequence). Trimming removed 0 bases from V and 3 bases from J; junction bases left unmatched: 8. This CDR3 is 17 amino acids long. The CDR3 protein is CATSRDVRQRGYNEQFF. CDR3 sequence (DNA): TGTGCCACCAGCAGAGACGTCCGGCAGCGGGGCTACAATGAGCAGTTCTTC.

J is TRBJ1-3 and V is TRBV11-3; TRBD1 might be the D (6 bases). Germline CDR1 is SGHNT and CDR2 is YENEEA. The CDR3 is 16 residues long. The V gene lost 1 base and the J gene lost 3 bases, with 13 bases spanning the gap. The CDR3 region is CASSLAGGWSGNTIYF. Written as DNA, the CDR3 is TGTGCCAGCAGCTTAGCTGGGGGCTGGAGTGGAAACACCATATATTTT.

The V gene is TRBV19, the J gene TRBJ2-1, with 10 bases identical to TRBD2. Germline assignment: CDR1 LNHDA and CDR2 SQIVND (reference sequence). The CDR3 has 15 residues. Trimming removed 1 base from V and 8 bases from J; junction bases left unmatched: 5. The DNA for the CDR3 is TGTGCCAGTAGTATAGCTAGCGGGAGTGTATATGAGCAGTTCTTC. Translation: CASSIASGSVYEQFF.

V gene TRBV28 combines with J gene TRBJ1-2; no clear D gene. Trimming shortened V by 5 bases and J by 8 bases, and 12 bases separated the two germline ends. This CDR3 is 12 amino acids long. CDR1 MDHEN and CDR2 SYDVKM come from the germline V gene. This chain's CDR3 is CASSPTAMGYTF. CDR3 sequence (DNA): TGTGCCAGCAGTCCCACAGCTATGGGCTACACCTTC.

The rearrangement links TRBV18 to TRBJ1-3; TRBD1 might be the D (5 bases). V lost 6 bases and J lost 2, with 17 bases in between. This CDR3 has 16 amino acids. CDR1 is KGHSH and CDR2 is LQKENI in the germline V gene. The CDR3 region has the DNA TGTGCCAGCTCGATTCCTCCGACAGCTACTGGAAACACCATATATTTT. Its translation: CASSIPPTATGNTIYF.

The CDR3 reads CASSSPGHITDTQYF. Here the CDR3 DNA reads TGTGCCAGCAGCTCCCCGGGACATATCACAGATACGCAGTATTTT. The chain employs TRBV11-3 and TRBJ2-3; D is possibly TRBD1 (6 bases). Between the trimmed V and J ends, which lost 4 bases and 2 bases, there was a span of 13 bases. CDR3 length equals 15 residues. Germline CDR1 SGHNT, CDR2 YENEEA.

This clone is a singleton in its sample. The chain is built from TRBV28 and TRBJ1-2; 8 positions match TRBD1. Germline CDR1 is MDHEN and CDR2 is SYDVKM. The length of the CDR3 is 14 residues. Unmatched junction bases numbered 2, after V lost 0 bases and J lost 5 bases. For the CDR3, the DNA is TGTGCCAGCAGTTTATGGGACAGGGTATATGGCTACACCTTC. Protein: CASSLWDRVYGYTF.

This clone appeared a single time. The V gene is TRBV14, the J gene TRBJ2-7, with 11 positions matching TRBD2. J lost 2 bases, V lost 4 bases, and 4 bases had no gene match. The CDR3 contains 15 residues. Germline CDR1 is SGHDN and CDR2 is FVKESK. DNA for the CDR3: TGTGCCAGCAGCCGTTATAGCGGGGGGGCCTACGAGCAGTACTTC. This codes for CASSRYSGGAYEQYF. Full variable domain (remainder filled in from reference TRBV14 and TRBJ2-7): EAGVTQFPSHSVIEKGQTVTLRCDPISGHDNLYWYRRVMGKEIKFLLHFVKESKQDESGMPNNRFLAERTGGTYSTLKVQPAELEDSGVYFCASSRYSGGAYEQYFGPGTRLTVT.

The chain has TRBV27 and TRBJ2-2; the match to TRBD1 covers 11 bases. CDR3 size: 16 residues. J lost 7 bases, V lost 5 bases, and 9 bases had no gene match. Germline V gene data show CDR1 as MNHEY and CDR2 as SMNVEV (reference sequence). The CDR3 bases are TGTGCCAGCAGTGGCAGGACAGGGGGCAAGGGCGGGGAGCTGTTTTTT. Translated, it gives CASSGRTGGKGGELFF.

The CDR3 loop reads CASSTGQVQETQYF. For the CDR3, the DNA is TGCGCCAGCAGCACGGGACAGGTACAAGAGACCCAGTACTTC. The chain joins TRBV5-1 to TRBJ2-5; 8 nucleotides line up with TRBD1. Germline trimming cut 4 bases from V and 2 bases from J; bases unmatched to any gene: 4. The CDR3 length is 14 residues. The germline CDR1 and CDR2 sequences are SGHRS and YFSETQ.

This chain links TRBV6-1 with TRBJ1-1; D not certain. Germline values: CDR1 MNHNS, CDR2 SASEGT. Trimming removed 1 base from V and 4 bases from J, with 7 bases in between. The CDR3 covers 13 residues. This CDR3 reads CASSEGRGTEAFF. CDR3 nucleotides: TGTGCCAGCAGTGAAGGACGGGGCACTGAAGCTTTCTTT.

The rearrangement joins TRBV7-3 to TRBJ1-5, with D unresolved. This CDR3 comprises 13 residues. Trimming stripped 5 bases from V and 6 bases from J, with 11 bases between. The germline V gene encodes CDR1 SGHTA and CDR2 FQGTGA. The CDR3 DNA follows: TGTGCCAGCAGCCCCCGCCCGGGTCAGCCCCAGCATTTT. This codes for CASSPRPGQPQHF.

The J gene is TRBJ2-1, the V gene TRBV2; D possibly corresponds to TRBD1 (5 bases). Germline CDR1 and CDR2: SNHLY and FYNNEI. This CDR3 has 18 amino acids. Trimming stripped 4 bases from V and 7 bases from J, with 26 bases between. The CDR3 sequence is CASSGKPSSFRDGNEQFF. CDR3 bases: TGTGCCAGCAGTGGAAAACCGAGCTCGTTCAGGGATGGTAATGAGCAGTTCTTC.

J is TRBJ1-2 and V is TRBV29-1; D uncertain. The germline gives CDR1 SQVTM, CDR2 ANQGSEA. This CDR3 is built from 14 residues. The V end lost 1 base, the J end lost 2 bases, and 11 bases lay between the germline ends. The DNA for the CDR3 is TGCAGCGTTGAAGTGCCCGGCAGGAACTATGGCTACACCTTC. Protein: CSVEVPGRNYGYTF.

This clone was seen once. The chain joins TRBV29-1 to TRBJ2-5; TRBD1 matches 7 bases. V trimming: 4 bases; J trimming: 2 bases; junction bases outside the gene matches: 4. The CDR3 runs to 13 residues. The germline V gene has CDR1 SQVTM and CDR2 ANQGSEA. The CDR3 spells CSVAAGGQETQYF. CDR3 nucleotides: TGCAGCGTTGCGGCAGGGGGACAAGAGACCCAGTACTTC.